The 10 T cell receptor beta chains listed next were all sequenced from one sample in a study of cytomegalovirus exposure and HLA in healthy donors. Measured with immunoSEQ multiplex PCR; TCRdb has only the in-frame clones, and not every one. The table shows 50,000 to 65,000 clones, with 89% occurring only once. The sequencing input was PBMCs. The receptors originated from a woman younger than 30 in good health and CMV-seronegative.

This clone was detected a few times. The rearrangement joins TRBV6-6 to TRBJ2-7; weak D call: TRBD2 (5 bases). The CDR3 is made up of 12 amino acids. Germline CDR1 MNHNY, CDR2 SVGAGI (reference sequence). V gave up 5 bases and J gave up 7 bases, with 12 bases separating them. CDR3 amino acids: CASSDSRGEQYF. The CDR3 DNA follows: TGTGCCAGCAGTGATAGTCGGGGAGAGCAGTACTTC.

The chain joins TRBV7-9 to TRBJ2-1, with TRBD2 as a possible D gene (7 bases). Trimming removed 4 bases at V and 10 bases at J, with 11 bases between. Germline CDR1 reads SEHNR; CDR2 reads FQNEAQ (reference sequence). This CDR3 is built from 12 residues. The CDR3 reads CASSSGGPEQFF. The CDR3 DNA sequence: TGTGCCAGCAGCTCCGGGGGGCCGGAGCAGTTCTTC.

This chain uses TRBV4-1 with TRBJ2-1, with 7 bases that match TRBD2. The CDR3 loop spans 15 amino acids. Germline CDR1 and CDR2: MGHRA and YSYEKL. The ends lost 5 bases at V and 2 bases at J; junction bases unmatched: 6. The CDR3 spells CASSVFGGTYNEQFF. CDR3 coding DNA: TGCGCCAGCAGCGTTTTCGGGGGGACCTACAATGAGCAGTTCTTC.

The chain has TRBV29-1 and TRBJ2-1, with TRBD1 as a possible D gene (5 bases). V lost 4 bases to trimming and J lost 2 bases, with 15 bases between them. Germline V gives CDR1 SQVTM, CDR2 ANQGSEA. This CDR3 has 15 amino acids. The CDR3 region is CSVVVGDSAYNEQFF. CDR3 nucleotides: TGCAGCGTTGTAGTAGGTGACAGCGCCTACAATGAGCAGTTCTTC.

V and J are TRBV29-1 and TRBJ2-2; D is perhaps TRBD2 (6 bases). V gave up 5 bases and J gave up 5 bases, with 12 bases separating them. Germline V lookup: CDR1 SQVTM, CDR2 ANQGSEA. This CDR3 spans 13 amino acids. The CDR3 DNA is TGCAGCGTTACGACGGGGGTGACCGGGGAGCTGTTTTTT. Translation gives CSVTTGVTGELFF.

The chain has TRBV2 and TRBJ2-7, with D possibly TRBD1 on 6 matching bases. V lost 8 bases to trimming and J lost 3 bases, with 20 bases between them. This CDR3 is 15 amino acids long. The germline gives CDR1 SNHLY, CDR2 FYNNEI. CDR3: CASLDFRDKVYEQYF. CDR3 nucleotides: TGTGCCAGCTTGGACTTCCGGGACAAAGTCTACGAGCAGTACTTC.

The CDR3 bases are TGTGCCAGCACCCAGGGGGGCCCCTACAATGAGCAGTTCTTC. Residues: CASTQGGPYNEQFF. The rearrangement joins TRBV6-6 to TRBJ2-1, with D maybe TRBD1 (7 bases). There are 14 residues in the CDR3. Trimming removed 7 bases from V and 2 bases from J, with 12 bases in between. The V gene's germline CDR1 is MNHNY and CDR2 SVGAGI (reference sequence).

V usage is TRBV19 and J usage is TRBJ1-4; 7 positions agree with TRBD1. Germline CDR1 and CDR2: LNHDA and SQIVND (reference sequence). The CDR3 consists of 15 residues. V dropped 0 bases and J dropped 8; count of bases not matched to a gene: 6. CDR3 in DNA: TGTGCCAGTAGTATAGAGCTGGCAGGGGGAGAAAAACTGTTTTTT. Translation gives CASSIELAGGEKLFF.

The J gene is TRBJ2-2, the V gene TRBV4-1, with a weak D call TRBD2 (5 bases). Looked up from germline, CDR1 is MGHRA and CDR2 is YSYEKL. This CDR3 is 16 amino acids long. Trimming removed 0 bases from V and 7 bases from J, with 15 bases in between. The CDR3 bases are TGCGCCAGCAGCCAAGATGGGAGACCCTCGTTCGGGGAGCTGTTTTTT. Translating it yields CASSQDGRPSFGELFF.

The chain combines TRBV5-1 with TRBJ1-2; D uncertain. V lost 3 bases and J 0 bases, leaving 9 bases between the germline ends. Germline assignment: CDR1 SGHRS and CDR2 YFSETQ. The CDR3 has 14 amino acids. The CDR3 DNA follows: TGCGCCAGCAGCTGGCCCAATACTAACTATGGCTACACCTTC. Its protein is CASSWPNTNYGYTF.